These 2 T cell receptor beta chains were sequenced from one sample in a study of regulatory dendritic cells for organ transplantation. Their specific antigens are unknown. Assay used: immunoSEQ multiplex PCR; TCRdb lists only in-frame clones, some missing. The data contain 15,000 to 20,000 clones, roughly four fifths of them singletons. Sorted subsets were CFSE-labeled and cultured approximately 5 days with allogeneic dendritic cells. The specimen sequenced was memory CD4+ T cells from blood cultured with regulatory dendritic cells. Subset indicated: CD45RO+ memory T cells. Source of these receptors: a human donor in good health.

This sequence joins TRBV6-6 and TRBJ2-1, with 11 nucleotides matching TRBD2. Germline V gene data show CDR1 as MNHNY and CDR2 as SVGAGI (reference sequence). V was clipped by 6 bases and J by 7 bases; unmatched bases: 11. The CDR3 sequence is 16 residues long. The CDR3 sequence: CASRLMTGLAENEQFF. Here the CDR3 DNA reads TGTGCCAGCAGACTAATGACGGGACTAGCGGAGAATGAGCAGTTCTTC.

The CDR3 region is CASSVGGAGQETQYF. The CDR3 coding sequence is TGTGCCAGCAGCGTAGGGGGGGCCGGGCAAGAGACCCAGTACTTC. V usage is TRBV9 and J usage is TRBJ2-5, with D possibly called TRBD1 or TRBD2 (6 bases each). V shed 0 bases and J shed 2 bases, with 11 bases lying between them. Germline V gene sequence: CDR1 SGDLS, CDR2 YYNGEE. The CDR3 runs 15 residues.